The clone carrying this TCR beta chain appeared many times. Its matching antigen is unknown. A Clinical Activity Score of at least 3, a NOSPECS grade of at least 4 and a duration under 3 months were recorded in the ophthalmopathy patients. Germline V gene sequence: CDR1 SNHLY, CDR2 FYNNEI. The CDR3 covers 19 residues. Trimming removed 0 bases from V and 5 bases from J; junction bases left unmatched: 14. These data are taken from a study of T cells in Graves' hyperthyroidism and ophthalmopathy. Study-level findings and limits: Ophthalmopathy was distinguished from stable hyperthyroidism by 13 V-J signatures.

Amplification of TCR beta CDR3 regions used RNA as the template. Using the HTBI primer set, a first-round RT-PCR was run on the TCR CDR3. TCRdb itself ran the multiplex PCR reads through MiXCR, one entry per CDR3 protein. Of about 350,000 distinct CDR3 sequences in the sample, around 15% were seen once. The source of this sequence is an older woman with Graves' ophthalmopathy. The chain employs TRBV2 and TRBJ2-5; 11 bases line up with TRBD2. The sequenced sample was blood. The CDR3: CASSEAAASGRSSGETQYF. The CDR3 coding sequence is TGTGCCAGCAGTGAAGCCGCTGCTAGCGGGAGGTCCTCAGGGGAGACCCAGTACTTC. The entire variable domain, with the rest obtained from reference TRBV2 and TRBJ2-5, is as follows: EPEVTQTPSHQVTQMGQEVILRCVPISNHLYFYWYRQILGQKVEFLVSFYNNEISEKSEIFDDQFSVERPDGSNFTLKIRSTKLEDSAMYFCASSEAAASGRSSGETQYFGPGTRLLVL.